These 6 T cell receptor beta chains were sequenced from one sample in a study of blood T cell repertoires in COVID-19. Sequencing used immunoSEQ multiplex PCR; TCRdb keeps in-frame clones, though not all of them. The data show 88,000 or so clones, about 85% seen once. Sequenced: peripheral blood. Receptor source: a man aged 60-69 years with acute or convalescent COVID-19.

The chain is built from TRBV5-1 and TRBJ1-1; 8 bases line up with TRBD1. V trimming: 5 bases; J trimming: 4 bases; junction bases outside the gene matches: 7. The length of the CDR3 is 14 residues. The germline CDR1 and CDR2 sequences are SGHRS and YFSETQ. CDR3 region: CASRQGAGGTEAFF. In DNA, the CDR3 is TGCGCCAGCAGGCAGGGGGCGGGTGGCACTGAAGCTTTCTTT.

The J gene is TRBJ2-5, the V gene TRBV30; the D is unclear. Trimming took 0 bases from V and 4 from J, leaving 9 bases between them. The CDR3 consists of 13 residues. CDR1 is GTSNPN, CDR2 SVGIG, per germline (reference sequence). In DNA, the CDR3 is TGTGCCTGGAGTGTAGTTCCCGGAGAGACCCAGTACTTC. It encodes CAWSVVPGETQYF.

The chain employs TRBV7-8 and TRBJ1-1; TRBD1 might be the D (6 bases). Germline values: CDR1 SGHVS, CDR2 FQNEAQ. The ends were cut back, 4 bases at V and 1 base at J, with 7 bases in the middle. The CDR3 contains 13 residues. The CDR3 region has the DNA TGTGCCAGCAGCTCGGACAGGAACACTGAAGCTTTCTTT. Translation gives CASSSDRNTEAFF.

The chain joins TRBV5-1 to TRBJ1-2; TRBD1 is a possible D gene (5 bases). Germline V CDR1 and CDR2: SGHRS, YFSETQ. The CDR3 has 13 amino acids. The germline V and J ends were trimmed by 0 bases and 2 bases, with 5 bases remaining between them. CDR3 residues: CASSLAGNYGYTF. CDR3 sequence (DNA): TGCGCCAGCAGCTTGGCAGGGAACTATGGCTACACCTTC.

This clone came up once. The chain is built from TRBV11-2 and TRBJ2-7; 11 nucleotides agree with TRBD2. CDR3 length equals 15 residues. V was pared by 2 bases and J by 2 bases, with 2 bases of the junction left unmatched. Per germline, CDR1 SGHAT and CDR2 FQNNGV. The CDR3 sequence is CASSLTSGSTYEQYF. The CDR3 nucleotides are TGTGCCAGCAGCTTAACTAGCGGGAGCACCTACGAGCAGTACTTC.

The genes are TRBV10-3 and TRBJ1-1; 9 nucleotides match TRBD1. J was trimmed by 5 bases and V by 4 bases; bases with no gene match: 5. This CDR3 comprises 14 residues. The germline gives CDR1 ENHRY, CDR2 SYGVKD. The CDR3 region has the DNA TGTGCCATCAGTGGCGGACAGGGGAGGACTGAAGCTTTCTTT. It codes for CAISGGQGRTEAFF.